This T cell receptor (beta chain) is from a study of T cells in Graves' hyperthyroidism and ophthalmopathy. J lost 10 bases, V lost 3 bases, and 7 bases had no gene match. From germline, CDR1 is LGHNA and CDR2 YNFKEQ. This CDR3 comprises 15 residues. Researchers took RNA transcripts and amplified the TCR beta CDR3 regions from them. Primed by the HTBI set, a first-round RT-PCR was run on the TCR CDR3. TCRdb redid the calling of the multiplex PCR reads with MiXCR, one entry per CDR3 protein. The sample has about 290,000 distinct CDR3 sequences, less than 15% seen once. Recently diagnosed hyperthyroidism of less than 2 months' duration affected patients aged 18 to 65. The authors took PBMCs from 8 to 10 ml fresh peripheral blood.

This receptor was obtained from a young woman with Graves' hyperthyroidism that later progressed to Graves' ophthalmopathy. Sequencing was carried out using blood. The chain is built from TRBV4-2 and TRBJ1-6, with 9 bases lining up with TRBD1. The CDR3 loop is CASSQGTGMESPLHF. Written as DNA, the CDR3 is TGTGCCAGCAGCCAGGGGACAGGGATGGAATCACCCCTCCACTTT.